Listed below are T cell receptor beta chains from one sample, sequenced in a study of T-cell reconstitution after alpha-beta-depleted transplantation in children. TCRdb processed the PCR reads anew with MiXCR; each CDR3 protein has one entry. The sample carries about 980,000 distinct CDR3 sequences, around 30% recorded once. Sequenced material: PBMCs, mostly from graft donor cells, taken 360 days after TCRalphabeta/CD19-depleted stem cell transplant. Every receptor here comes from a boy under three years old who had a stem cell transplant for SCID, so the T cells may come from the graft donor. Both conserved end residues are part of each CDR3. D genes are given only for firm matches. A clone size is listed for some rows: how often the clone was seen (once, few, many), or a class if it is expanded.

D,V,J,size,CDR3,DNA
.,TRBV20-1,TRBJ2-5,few,CSALPFGETQYF,TGCAGTGCCCTCCCTTTTGGGGAGACCCAGTACTTC
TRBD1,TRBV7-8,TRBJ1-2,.,CASSLLAGGGNGYTF,TGTGCCAGCAGCTTACTCGCAGGGGGAGGAAATGGCTACACCTTC
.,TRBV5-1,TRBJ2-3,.,CASSSGAWTDTQYF,TGCGCCAGCAGCTCGGGGGCGTGGACAGATACGCAGTATTTT
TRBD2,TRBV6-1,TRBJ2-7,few,CASSKGLAWYEQYF,TGTGCCAGCAGCAAGGGACTAGCGTGGTACGAGCAGTACTTC
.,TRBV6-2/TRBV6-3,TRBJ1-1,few,CASSYSASRTEAFF,TGTGCCAGCAGTTACTCTGCCTCGAGGACTGAAGCTTTCTTT
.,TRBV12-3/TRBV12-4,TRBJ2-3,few,CASSNSGTDTQYF,TGTGCCAGCAGTAACTCCGGCACAGATACGCAGTATTTT
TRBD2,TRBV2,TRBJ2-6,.,CAHGGGAGANVLTF,TGTGCCCACGGGGGGGGAGCTGGGGCCAACGTCCTGACTTTC
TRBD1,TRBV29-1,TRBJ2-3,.,CSVQDRGRQDTQYF,TGCAGCGTTCAGGACAGGGGCCGGCAGGATACGCAGTATTTT
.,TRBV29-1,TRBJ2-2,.,CSGLDSGELFF,TGCAGCGGCCTCGACAGCGGGGAGCTGTTTTTT
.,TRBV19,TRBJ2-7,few,CASSIDGTVYEQYF,TGTGCCAGTAGTATAGATGGTACAGTCTACGAGCAGTACTTC
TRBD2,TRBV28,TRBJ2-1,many,CASLTSGGPRYNEQFF,TGTGCCAGCCTGACTAGCGGGGGGCCAAGGTACAATGAGCAGTTCTTC
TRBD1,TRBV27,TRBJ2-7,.,CASIPQGSRGLVEQYF,TGTGCCAGCATTCCTCAAGGATCCAGGGGGCTGGTCGAGCAGTACTTC
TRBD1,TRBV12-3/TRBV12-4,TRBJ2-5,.,CASSLGTDLETQYF,TGTGCCAGCAGTTTGGGGACAGATCTGGAGACCCAGTACTTC
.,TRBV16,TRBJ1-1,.,CASSQSAMNTEAFF,TGTGCCAGCAGCCAATCGGCCATGAACACTGAAGCTTTCTTT
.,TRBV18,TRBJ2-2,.,CASSPPTGTLNTGELFF,TGTGCCAGCTCACCACCGACAGGAACCTTGAACACCGGGGAGCTGTTTTTT
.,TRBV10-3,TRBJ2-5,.,CAISDGGHTGSVTQYF,TGTGCCATCAGTGACGGGGGACACACGGGGTCGGTGACCCAGTACTTC
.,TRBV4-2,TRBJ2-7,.,CASSQRHSDYEQYF,TGTGCCAGCAGCCAACGCCACTCGGACTACGAGCAGTACTTC
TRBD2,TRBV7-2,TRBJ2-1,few,CASSLFASGGLSSYNEQFF,TGTGCCAGCAGCTTATTCGCTAGCGGGGGCCTGAGCTCCTACAATGAGCAGTTCTTC
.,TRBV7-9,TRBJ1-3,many,CASSLPLGSGNTIYF,TGTGCCAGCAGCTTACCGTTGGGCTCTGGAAACACCATATATTTT
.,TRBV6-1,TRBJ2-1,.,CASSPWVWGRQFF,TGTGCCAGCAGCCCCTGGGTTTGGGGTAGGCAGTTCTTC
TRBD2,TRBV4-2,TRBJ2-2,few,CASSRTSGVNTGELFF,TGTGCCAGCAGTCGGACTAGCGGGGTGAACACCGGGGAGCTGTTTTTT
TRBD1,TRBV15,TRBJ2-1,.,CATSRHGQDNEQFF,TGTGCCACCAGCAGACATGGACAGGACAATGAGCAGTTCTTC